The next 17 T cell receptor beta chains were all read from a single sample in a study of neoadjuvant nivolumab and ipilimumab in lung cancer. Generated by immunoSEQ multiplex PCR, the TCRdb table keeps only in-frame clones and is missing some. The sample records roughly 5,200 clones, 91% being singletons. The input for sequencing was blood, taken after neoadjuvant nivolumab, alone or with ipilimumab, at or shortly before surgery. These receptors were collected from an adult with non-small cell lung cancer. Some clones in this sample may be carry-over from other donors' samples.

The chain couples TRBV7-9 to TRBJ2-3; perhaps TRBD2 as D (6 bases). The germline CDR1 and CDR2 sequences are SEHNR and FQNEAQ (reference sequence). V lost 2 bases, J lost 6 bases, and 9 bases lay in between. The CDR3 extends over 13 amino acids. The CDR3 region is CASSLWGEDTQYF. CDR3 nucleotides: TGTGCCAGCAGCTTATGGGGGGAGGATACGCAGTATTTT.

This clone was recorded once. The V and J genes are TRBV23-1 and TRBJ2-7; possible D gene TRBD2, 5 bases. TRBV23-1 is an ORF; its function is uncertain. V was pared by 2 bases and J by 6 bases, with 8 bases between. The CDR3 runs to 12 residues. The CDR3 region is CASSQEAGEQYF. The CDR3 DNA sequence: TGCGCCAGCAGTCAAGAGGCGGGCGAGCAGTACTTC.

The rearrangement links TRBV2 to TRBJ2-7; D is uncertain. V lost 5 bases to trimming and J lost 6 bases, with 20 bases between them. The CDR3 runs 15 residues. From germline, CDR1 is SNHLY and CDR2 FYNNEI. Here the CDR3 DNA reads TGTGCCAGCAGTCAGAGACCGCCTGGTTCCGGCGAGCAGTACTTC. This encodes CASSQRPPGSGEQYF.

CDR3 DNA: TGTGCCAGCAGCTTAGCGGGGCTAGCTGGGAATGAGCAGTTCTTC. It codes for CASSLAGLAGNEQFF. The V and J genes are TRBV7-8 and TRBJ2-1; D possibly uses TRBD1 or TRBD2 (5 bases each). CDR3 length: 15 amino acids. From germline, CDR1 is SGHVS and CDR2 FQNEAQ. The V end lost 0 bases, the J end lost 7 bases, and 13 bases lay between the germline ends.

The chain joins TRBV30 to TRBJ2-7; D perhaps matches TRBD1 (5 bases). The ends were cut back, 3 bases at V and 1 base at J, with 16 bases in the middle. The CDR3 covers 15 residues. Germline V gene data show CDR1 as GTSNPN and CDR2 as SVGIG (reference sequence). CDR3 region: CAWRVSLGHSYEQYF. CDR3 DNA: TGTGCCTGGAGGGTATCCCTAGGACATTCCTACGAGCAGTACTTC.

The V gene is TRBV9, the J gene TRBJ1-1; tentative D call: TRBD1 (6 bases). Germline CDR1 is SGDLS and CDR2 is YYNGEE. CDR3 length: 15 amino acids. V lost 3 bases to trimming and J lost 0 bases, with 12 bases between them. CDR3: CASSEGHLMNTEAFF. The CDR3 DNA reads TGTGCCAGCAGCGAGGGACACCTCATGAACACTGAAGCTTTCTTT.

The chain recombines TRBV5-6 with TRBJ2-3, with 8 bases matching TRBD2. The CDR3 is 15 residues long. Germline V gene lookup returns CDR1 SGHDT and CDR2 YYEEEE. The trim removed 0 bases at V and 3 bases at J, leaving 3 bases unmatched. This CDR3 is CASSLVAGRTDTQYF. The CDR3 nucleotides read TGTGCCAGCAGCTTGGTAGCGGGAAGAACAGATACGCAGTATTTT.

The chain is built from TRBV10-1 and TRBJ2-5, with a possible D match to TRBD1 (5 bases). Trimming took 0 bases from V and 2 from J, leaving 13 bases between them. This CDR3 has 16 amino acids. Germline assignment: CDR1 WNHNN and CDR2 SYGVQD (reference sequence). In DNA, the CDR3 is TGCGCCAGCAGTGAGTCGAGTGCAGCAGGGCAAGAGACCCAGTACTTC. It encodes CASSESSAAGQETQYF.

The rearrangement uses TRBV28 and TRBJ2-2; D gene unclear. Deletions cut 2 bases from V and 8 bases from J, with 15 bases between. This CDR3 spans 15 amino acids. Germline assignment: CDR1 MDHEN and CDR2 SYDVKM. The CDR3 DNA is TGTGCCAGCAGTTTAGGGCGGTCCGGTGCGGGGGAGCTGTTTTTT. Translation: CASSLGRSGAGELFF. The entire variable domain, with the rest obtained from reference TRBV28 and TRBJ2-2, is as follows: DVKVTQSSRYLVKRTGEKVFLECVQDMDHENMFWYRQDPGLGLRLIYFSYDVKMKEKGDIPEGYSVSREKKERFSLILESASTNQTSMYLCASSLGRSGAGELFFGEGSRLTVL.

This clone has only a few counts. This rearrangement joins TRBV27 to TRBJ2-7, with D maybe TRBD2 (5 bases). From germline, CDR1 is MNHEY and CDR2 SMNVEV (reference sequence). This CDR3 has 14 residues. The V and J ends lost 6 bases and 1 base respectively, with 13 bases between them. The CDR3 loop is CASRPVSGSYEQYF. For the CDR3, the DNA is TGTGCCAGCAGACCGGTGTCGGGGTCCTACGAGCAGTACTTC.

DNA for the CDR3: TGCAGCGTTGAACTACGGAATGAAGCTTTCTTT. It is translated as CSVELRNEAFF. The chain joins TRBV29-1 to TRBJ1-1; D uncertain. The CDR3 extends over 11 amino acids. Looked up from germline, CDR1 is SQVTM and CDR2 is ANQGSEA. Trimming pared 2 bases from V and 7 bases from J, leaving 8 bases between.

The rearrangement joins TRBV11-2 to TRBJ2-1, with D uncertain. Per germline, CDR1 SGHAT and CDR2 FQNNGV. The CDR3 length is 15 residues. Trimming cost V 3 bases and J 0 bases, with 9 bases left between them. The CDR3 region is CASSLETGSYNEQFF. In DNA form, the CDR3 reads TGTGCCAGCAGCTTGGAAACGGGCTCCTACAATGAGCAGTTCTTC.

The V gene is TRBV5-6, the J gene TRBJ1-2; perhaps TRBD1 as D (6 bases). V lost 5 bases and J 0 bases, leaving 11 bases between the germline ends. Looked up from germline, CDR1 is SGHDT and CDR2 is YYEEEE. The CDR3 is made up of 14 amino acids. CDR3 residues: CASSLQGPNYGYTF. For the CDR3, the DNA is TGTGCCAGCAGTTTACAGGGACCTAACTATGGCTACACCTTC.

CDR3: CASSQDRGNEQFF. CDR3 DNA: TGTGCCAGCAGCCAGGACAGGGGAAATGAGCAGTTCTTC. The V call is TRBV11-2, the J call TRBJ2-1, with 9 nucleotides matching TRBD1. V was clipped by 5 bases and J by 7 bases; unmatched bases: 3. CDR1 and CDR2 (germline): SGHAT, FQNNGV. The CDR3 loop spans 13 amino acids.

CDR3 bases: TGTGCCAGCAGCCCGGTACAGGAAAACATGAACACTGAAGCTTTCTTT. It yields the protein CASSPVQENMNTEAFF. The genes are TRBV7-6 and TRBJ1-1, with D possibly TRBD1 on 5 matching bases. This CDR3 comprises 16 residues. V shed 5 bases and J shed 0 bases, with 16 bases lying between them. Germline V gene sequence: CDR1 SGHVS, CDR2 FNYEAQ.

The chain is built from TRBV7-9 and TRBJ1-1; D unresolved. The V end lost 1 base, the J end lost 6 bases, and 12 bases lay between the germline ends. This CDR3 contains 14 residues. Germline assignment: CDR1 SEHNR and CDR2 FQNEAQ (reference sequence). DNA for the CDR3: TGTGCCAGCAGCTTAGAAGGGAAATTGGCTGAAGCTTTCTTT. Translating it yields CASSLEGKLAEAFF.

V usage is TRBV30 and J usage is TRBJ1-5; TRBD1 matches at 7 bases. The CDR3 sequence is 13 residues long. Losses at the gene ends were 3 bases for V and 4 bases for J; bases not matched to a gene: 3. Germline V lookup: CDR1 GTSNPN, CDR2 SVGIG (reference sequence). CDR3 coding DNA: TGTGCCTGGAGACAGGGGATGAATCAGCCCCAGCATTTT. This translates into CAWRQGMNQPQHF.